The clone carrying this T cell receptor (beta chain) was counted ten times or more. What it binds is not known. These data are taken from a study of regulatory T cells in long-lasting Graves disease. The germline V gene has CDR1 DFQATT and CDR2 SNEGSKA (reference sequence). The CDR3 contains 15 residues. V dropped 3 bases and J dropped 3; count of bases not matched to a gene: 6. Arm-PCR of CDR3 regions and iRepertoire HTBI primers were the basis on which TCR beta libraries were built. TCRdb itself ran the multiplex PCR reads through MiXCR, one entry per CDR3 protein. The data contain hundreds of thousands of distinct CDR3 sequences, around 20% of them singletons. The study's findings and limits: Not thyroid tissue but only peripheral blood was studied. Segments TRBV28, TRBJ1-2 and TRBJ2-5 showed preferential usage in persistent disease.

Time point given: persistent/refractory GD, antithyroid drugs over 5 years with positive TRAb. The TCR library was prepared using RNA isolated from PBMCs. The patient group derived from an endocrinology department in Xi'an, China. Sequences were derived from peripheral blood mononuclear cells (PBMCs), sampled when the disease was refractory, from a patient treated with antithyroid drugs. The V and J genes are TRBV20-1 and TRBJ2-5, with TRBD2 matching over 11 bases. This clonotype was sampled from a female donor with Graves disease. CDR3: CSASRLAGLEETQYF. DNA of the CDR3: TGCAGTGCTAGCCGACTAGCGGGGTTGGAAGAGACCCAGTACTTC.